This is a list of T cell receptor beta chains from one sample in a study of control samples from healthy donors and cancer patients. Generated by immunoSEQ multiplex PCR, the TCRdb table keeps only in-frame clones and is missing some. The data hold 150,000 or so clones, with 93% observed a single time. Sequencing was performed on blood. These receptors all come from a man aged 50-59 years in good health. The CDR3 runs from the conserved cysteine through the conserved F or W. D genes are given only for firm matches.

v_gene	d_gene	j_gene	CDR3aa
TRBV6-5	NA	TRBJ2-2	CASSTGWDTGELFF
TRBV11-3	NA	TRBJ1-1	CASSLGRGEVAFF
TRBV7-9	NA	TRBJ1-5	CASSSNEDQPQHF
TRBV19	TRBD1	TRBJ1-5	CASTRDRDYSNQPQHF
TRBV28	NA	TRBJ2-7	CASRDRAYEQYF
TRBV19	TRBD2	TRBJ2-2	CASSVGLAGSTTGELFF
TRBV7-9	NA	TRBJ2-1	CASSLEPTYNEQFF
TRBV6-5	NA	TRBJ1-6	CASKVLTDSPLHF
TRBV21-1	NA	TRBJ2-1	CASSNRPGFGEQFF
TRBV4-1	TRBD1	TRBJ2-7	CASSQPGQTYEQYF
TRBV7-9	NA	TRBJ2-7	CASSAPEDGAYEQYF
TRBV3-1/TRBV3-2	NA	TRBJ2-1	CASSLTLDLVTIEQFF
TRBV15	TRBD1	TRBJ1-1	CATSRGQGLNTEAFF
TRBV6-5	NA	TRBJ1-1	CASRRTFVSSTEAFF
TRBV5-1	NA	TRBJ1-1	CASSPLTATEAFF
TRBV27	TRBD1	TRBJ1-2	CASSRAPQGANGYTF
TRBV3-1/TRBV3-2	NA	TRBJ1-1	CASSQTGNTEAFF
TRBV5-8	NA	TRBJ1-1	CASSLTGTPRPRDTEAFF
TRBV29-1	NA	TRBJ1-2	CSVPPAQIPDYGYTF
TRBV5-1	TRBD1	TRBJ1-4	CASRPRTGSDEKLFF
TRBV7-9	NA	TRBJ2-2	CASSLGRVNTGELFF
TRBV10-3	TRBD1	TRBJ2-7	CAISSTGGLAYEQYF
TRBV6-5	NA	TRBJ1-5	CASSYSYRNQPQHF
TRBV5-3	TRBD1	TRBJ2-3	CARSEDRDTDTQYF
TRBV5-6	NA	TRBJ1-2	CASSLQGRGYTF
TRBV27	NA	TRBJ2-7	CASSLHLRPYEQYF